Described below is a single T cell receptor (beta chain) sequence and its context. Here immunoSEQ multiplex PCR was the method, and the copy in TCRdb shows in-frame clones only, minus some. Of approximately 100,000 clones in the sample, over 75% were seen once. The data stem from a study of blood T cell repertoires in COVID-19. As for the study in general: The origin of the acute and convalescent COVID-19 samples was the United States, Italy and Spain. PBMCs, B-cell-depleted T cells, or T cells were the source of the cDNA or gDNA that made up the material.

J was trimmed by 2 bases and V by 5 bases; bases with no gene match: 7. CDR1 is SGHNT, CDR2 YENEEA, per germline. The CDR3 length is 15 residues. V and J are TRBV11-3 and TRBJ2-3; 7 bases fit TRBD2. The receptor was isolated from a woman in her fifties or sixties with acute or convalescent COVID-19. The sample was peripheral blood. This CDR3 is CASSLTGGPTDTQYF. As DNA, the CDR3 is TGTGCCAGCAGCCTGACGGGGGGACCCACAGATACGCAGTATTTT.